Below, one T cell receptor beta chain is given with its context. The data belong to a study of T cell changes during pregnancy in multiple sclerosis. CDR1 MNHEY and CDR2 SMNVEV come from the germline V gene (reference sequence). V lost 2 bases and J lost 3, with 8 bases in between. The CDR3 consists of 14 residues. Generated by immunoSEQ multiplex PCR, the TCRdb table keeps only in-frame clones and is missing some. In the table there are about 80,000 clones, 90% to 95% of which are singletons. The sequence came from a female donor in good health, enrolled as a control in a pregnancy study. The rearrangement uses TRBV27 and TRBJ1-5; D unresolved. Sequenced material: peripheral blood, taken after pregnancy. CDR3: CASSLGRLNQPQHF. The CDR3, as DNA: TGTGCCAGCAGTTTAGGCAGGCTCAATCAGCCCCAGCATTTT.